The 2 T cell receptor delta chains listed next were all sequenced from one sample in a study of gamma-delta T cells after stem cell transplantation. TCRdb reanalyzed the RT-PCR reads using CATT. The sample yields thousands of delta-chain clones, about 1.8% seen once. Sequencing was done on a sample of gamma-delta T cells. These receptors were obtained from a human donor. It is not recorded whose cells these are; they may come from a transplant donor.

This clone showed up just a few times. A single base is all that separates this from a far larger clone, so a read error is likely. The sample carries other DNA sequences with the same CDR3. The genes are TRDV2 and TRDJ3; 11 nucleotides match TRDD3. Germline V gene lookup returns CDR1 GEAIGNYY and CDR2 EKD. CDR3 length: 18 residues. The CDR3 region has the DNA TGTGCCTGTGACATACTGGGGGATAGTACCTGGGACACCCGGCAGATGTTTTTC. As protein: CACDILGDSTWDTRQMFF.

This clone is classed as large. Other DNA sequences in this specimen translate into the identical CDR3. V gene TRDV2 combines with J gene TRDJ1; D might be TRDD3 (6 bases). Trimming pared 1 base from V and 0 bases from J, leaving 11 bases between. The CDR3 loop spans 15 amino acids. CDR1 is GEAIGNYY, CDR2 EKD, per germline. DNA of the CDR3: TGTGCCTGTGACACTCTGGGGATGTACACCGATAAACTCATCTTT. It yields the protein CACDTLGMYTDKLIF.